This TCR beta chain was sequenced during a study of post-analysis software for immune sequencing data. General observations from the study: The five TRBV segments detected at higher frequency in patients than in controls included TRBV5-6, TRBV5-1 and TRBV20-1.

Unique molecular identifiers were carried by the TCR beta cDNA libraries. Using its own MiXCR run on the PCR reads, TCRdb lists one record per CDR3 protein. This table has approximately 160,000 distinct CDR3 sequences, about 32% appearing once. Germline CDR1 is SGHRS and CDR2 is YFSETQ. With V trimmed by 2 bases and J by 0 bases, 4 bases remained unmatched. The CDR3 length is 17 residues. Only a few counts were recorded for this clonotype. Its specificity is not known. The source of this sequence is a girl between 5 and 17 years old with multiple sclerosis. Material: blood. This chain links TRBV5-1 with TRBJ2-2; 10 bases are shared with TRBD2. CDR3 bases: TGCGCCAGCAGCTTTGACCTAGCGGGAGCGAACACCGGGGAGCTGTTTTTT. It yields the protein CASSFDLAGANTGELFF.